The 6 T cell receptor beta chains below were found in one sample sequenced in a study of radiation and T cells in renal cell carcinoma. Described time point: blood 2 weeks post-SBRT. Treatment here: 15 Gy SBRT to primary tumor, nephrectomy 4 weeks later. Clones were sequenced by immunoSEQ multiplex PCR, and TCRdb holds only the in-frame ones, with some missing. This table has about 130,000 clones, roughly four fifths appearing once. The source material was blood, sampled from a patient whose treatment included radiotherapy and nephrectomy. The receptor source for this set is a man aged 50-60 years with renal cell carcinoma.

The rearrangement joins TRBV29-1 to TRBJ1-2; D perhaps matches TRBD1 (6 bases). Deletions cut 0 bases from V and 5 bases from J, with 13 bases between. The length of the CDR3 is 14 residues. Germline lookup yields CDR1 SQVTM and CDR2 ANQGSEA. The CDR3 protein is CSVEEFQGIYGYTF. The DNA for the CDR3 is TGCAGCGTTGAAGAGTTCCAGGGGATTTATGGCTACACCTTC.

A note on this clone: One end of the junction fails to match germline, which may point to a read error. The rearrangement joins TRBV5-1 to TRBJ1-3, with D maybe TRBD1 (6 bases). Per germline, CDR1 SGHRS and CDR2 YFSETQ. The CDR3 length is 14 residues. CDR3 in DNA: TGCGCCAGCAGCTTGGGAACGCCGAACAACAGGGTAGAATTT. Encoded protein: CASSLGTPNNRVEF.

V and J are TRBV5-5 and TRBJ1-5; D unresolved. The CDR3 extends over 13 amino acids. CDR1 is SGHKS, CDR2 YYEKEE, per germline (reference sequence). V was pared by 4 bases and J by 3 bases, with 8 bases between. The CDR3 bases are TGTGCCAGCAGCGTGGAGCTCAATCAGCCCCAGCATTTT. This encodes CASSVELNQPQHF.

The genes are TRBV30 and TRBJ2-7, with 14 positions matching TRBD2. Germline V gene data show CDR1 as GTSNPN and CDR2 as SVGIG (reference sequence). The CDR3 is 19 amino acids. With V trimmed by 0 bases and J by 1 base, 11 bases remained unmatched. The CDR3: CAWSVSGLAGGMRSYEQYF. The CDR3 bases are TGTGCCTGGAGTGTGTCAGGACTAGCGGGAGGAATGAGGTCCTACGAGCAGTACTTC.

This chain links TRBV6-5 with TRBJ1-1, with 9 bases identical to TRBD1. The CDR3 has 14 amino acids. Germline CDR1 is MNHEY and CDR2 is SVGAGI. The junction had 5 bases not matched to a gene; V was cut back by 6 bases and J by 3 bases. The CDR3 reads CASRARDRDTEAFF. In nucleotides, the CDR3 is TGTGCCAGCAGGGCCCGGGACAGGGACACTGAAGCTTTCTTT.

This chain uses TRBV19 with TRBJ1-1, with unresolved D. Trimming left V 1 base short and J 1 base short, with 10 bases between. The CDR3 extends over 15 amino acids. Per the germline V gene, CDR1 is LNHDA and CDR2 is SQIVND (reference sequence). The CDR3 region is CASSIAYPTNTEAFF. The CDR3 bases are TGTGCCAGTAGTATAGCCTACCCCACGAACACTGAAGCTTTCTTT.